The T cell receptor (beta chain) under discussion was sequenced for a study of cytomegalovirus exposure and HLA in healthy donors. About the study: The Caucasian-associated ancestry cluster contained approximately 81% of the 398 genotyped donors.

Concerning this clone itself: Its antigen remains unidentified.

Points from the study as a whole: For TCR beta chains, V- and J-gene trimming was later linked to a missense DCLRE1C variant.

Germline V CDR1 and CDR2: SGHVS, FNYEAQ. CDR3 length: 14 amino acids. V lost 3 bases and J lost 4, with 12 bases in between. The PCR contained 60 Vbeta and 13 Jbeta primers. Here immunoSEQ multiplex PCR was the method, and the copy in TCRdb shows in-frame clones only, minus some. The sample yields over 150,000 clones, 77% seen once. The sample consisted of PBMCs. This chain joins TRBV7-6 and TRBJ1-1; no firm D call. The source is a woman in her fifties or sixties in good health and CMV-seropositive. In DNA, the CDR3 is TGTGCCAGCAGCTTGTTCGAGGGAGGCACTGAAGCTTTCTTT. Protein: CASSLFEGGTEAFF.